This TCR beta chain was documented in a study of blood T cells in healthy people across ages. Germline lookup yields CDR1 LGHNA and CDR2 YSLEER. Trimming shortened V by 0 bases and J by 6 bases, and 12 bases separated the two germline ends. The CDR3 runs to 15 residues. Next came a second PCR, run for 7 to 11 cycles, which used a sample-barcoded 5' primer along with a J-beta primer mix. TCRdb redid the calling of the 5' RACE reads with MiXCR, one entry per CDR3 protein. Of about 830,000 distinct CDR3 sequences listed, 55% to 65% are singletons. As regards this clonotype: Its target is unknown.

Findings of the study overall: A conclusive naive versus antigen-experienced comparison was prevented by the unsorted PBMCs.

The sequenced sample was blood. The receptor's source is a man under 40 in good health. This rearrangement joins TRBV4-3 to TRBJ2-4; D is unresolved. The CDR3 nucleotides are TGCGCCAGCAGCCAAGATGTCAGCCACTTAAACATTCAGTACTTC. This translates into CASSQDVSHLNIQYF.